This T cell receptor (beta chain) was sequenced in a study of identifying expanded T cells in peripheral blood (dated by TCRdb to between 2017 and 2020). Notes on the research overall: Separate aliquots of the same genomic DNA pool were sequenced to produce technical replicates, and four replicates were compared in pairs.

The immunoSEQ Assay, which uses bias-controlled multiplex PCR amplification of genomic DNA, was used to profile TCRbeta CDR3 regions. On the study's bioinformatics: To quantify the absolute abundance of each unique TCRbeta CDR3 region, the sequences were collapsed and filtered. Differential abundance was tested with two models: a binomial (Fisher-equivalent) model and a beta-binomial model that adds time-dependent variance fitted from healthy donors. Clones with fewer than 5 combined templates were removed, and a clone was called differentially abundant if the clone's Benjamini-Hochberg FDR was below 0.01. In the beta-binomial model, variance was expressed as a function of the total template count across the two samples, in the form v = (b*log(k)+a)^2. TCRdb re-hosts the immuneACCESS table, in-frame sequences only. Its copies lack some clones; in the studies checked, an unresolved V gene accounts for under half of them, and the cause for the rest is not known. D and trimming come from the DNA, and the V and J calls and clone size come from that table. The sample contains 70,000 or so clones, 75% to 90% of them found a single time. About 3.3% of the sample is in the top ten clones.

No immune events, such as infections, were documented for the healthy donors during the collection period. Time-dependent variance in a beta-binomial model of T-cell clone differential abundance was calibrated using healthy-donor blood repertoires as a training cohort. There were some 10 healthy donors in the training cohort, of whom 3 were female and 7 were male. The donors were between about 25 and 65 years old, with an average age of approximately 47 years. Obtained from a commercial supplier, whole blood was collected from each healthy donor at three time points set two to three weeks apart. Genomic DNA was extracted from unsorted whole blood for immunosequencing. Remarks on this clone: The clone's antigen remains unknown. Per-base quality was not reported, and no clone a single base away is much larger than it.

V and J are truncated by 5 bases and 0 bases respectively, leaving an intervening sequence of 11 bases. The germline V gene supplies CDR1 SGHAT and CDR2 FQNNGV. There are 14 amino acids in the CDR3, from cysteine to phenylalanine inclusive. The kept DNA is CDR3 alone, 42 bases in frame from the first base. What the work shows at the level of the full study, not this receptor alone: Across all healthy-donor time intervals, the beta-binomial model significantly cut both the number of clones called differentially abundant and the false-positive rate. About 1.1 differentially abundant clones were flagged by the binomial model between technical replicates, whereas about 16 and 20 were flagged over approximately two weeks and four weeks, respectively. Variance in clone template counts between approximately two-week samples significantly increased with total template count across all healthy donors. It was expected by the authors that biological variance in healthy repertoires might increase further over much longer intervals, such as months to years.

The receptor's source is a person aged 18 to 75 in good health. The chain joins TRBV11-2 to TRBJ2-7; no D gene can be assigned with confidence. Input material: blood. The CDR3 region has the sequence CASSHILSSYEQYF. In nucleotide form, the sequence is TGTGCCAGCAGCCATATTCTGAGCTCCTACGAGCAGTACTTC.